Sequencing of this T cell receptor beta chain was carried out in a study of T-cell reconstitution after alpha-beta-depleted transplantation in children (dated by TCRdb to about 2016). Describing the broader study: Using TCR repertoire profiling, the study quantitatively followed how T-cell immune reconstitution unfolded in children after TCRalphabeta/CD19-depleted allogeneic hematopoietic cell transplantation. The research as a whole found: The high TCRbeta diversity at day 60 in some patients was ascribed to recipient T cells and intrathymic progenitors that had survived conditioning. Over the following months the frequencies of hyperexpanded clones went down, and after one year T-cell counts and TCRbeta diversity were mostly credited to newly produced T cells. Apparently early alphabetaT-cell count recovery about two months after transplant reportedly relied on only several hundred rapidly expanded clones derived from non-depleted graft cells.

Receptor libraries were prepared by PCR. For sequencing, an Illumina HiSeq 2500 was employed. TCR library preparation used molecular barcoding, with unique molecular identifiers applied to normalize quantification of the TCRbeta repertoire. TCRdb cleaned the public reads at Q25 with fastp, built clones with MiXCR and kept in-frame beta chains. Entries are consolidated by CDR3 protein sequence, retaining the most common genes and DNA. This sample gives over 85,000 distinct CDR3 sequences in total; 7.5% to 9.5% of them show up just once. The ten largest make up roughly 17% of the sample. What this sample's treatment or condition label stands for: allogeneic hematopoietic cell transplantation with graft depleted of TCRalphabeta T cells and CD19 B cells. TCRalphabeta/CD19-depleted allogeneic hematopoietic cell grafts were given to the transplant recipients, all of whom were children. This clonotype occurred many times. Its antigen is currently not known. One base away there is no much larger clone; base qualities are not given.

From the cysteine through the phenylalanine, the CDR3 covers 13 amino acids. The only DNA kept is the CDR3, 39 bases in frame from the first base. For this chain, trimming is 9 bases at the V end and 1 base at the J end, and the number of junction bases without a gene match is 0. CDR1 and CDR2 (KGHDR, SFDVKD) derive from the germline V gene. The V gene is TRBV24-1 and the J gene is TRBJ2-3; 10 junctional bases match TRBD1. This sequence originates from a boy aged 2 to 10 with acute lymphoblastic leukemia, due to receive a stem cell transplant. The sample was PBMCs, taken before TCRalphabeta/CD19-depleted stem cell transplant. The CDR3 region reads CATGTGGTDTQYF. The nucleotide sequence is given as TGTGCCACCGGGACAGGGGGCACAGATACGCAGTATTTT.